This TCR beta chain appears in the sequencing data of a study of T cells after posttransplantation cyclophosphamide. Whole-study findings and limits: Blood and skin or GI T cell repertoires showed limited TRB overlap. After PTCy, TRB diversity resembled that of CNI/methotrexate controls.

Clones were sequenced by immunoSEQ multiplex PCR, and TCRdb holds only the in-frame ones, with some missing. The table has tens of thousands of clones, roughly two thirds seen once; the top ten hold roughly 0.62%. Of note for this clone: Its matching antigen is unknown.

This sequence originates from an older woman in good health, CMV-negative, and a related stem cell transplant donor. Sequenced input: memory CD4+ T cells sorted from PBMCs.

The CDR3 DNA sequence: TGTGCCAGCAGCAAGAGCGGAGGGGGGGATGAGCAGTACTTC. Its protein product is CASSKSGGGDEQYF. The rearrangement links TRBV7-9 to TRBJ2-7, with D maybe TRBD2 (7 bases). Germline lookup yields CDR1 SEHNR and CDR2 FQNEAQ (reference sequence). CDR3 length: 14 residues. Trimming shortened V by 5 bases and J by 7 bases, and 18 bases separated the two germline ends.